These 9 T cell receptor beta chains were all obtained from the same sample, sequenced in a study of T cell repertoires in aging, cancer and after chemotherapy. TRB rearrangements spanning V, D and J were amplified using mixed TRB-A/B primers. One entry per CDR3 protein results from TCRdb running MiXCR on the multiplex PCR reads. The sample includes thousands of distinct CDR3 sequences, around 20% of them seen just once. TCR beta rearrangements were amplified from peripheral blood genomic DNA. The sample consisted of blood. Receptor source: a human donor with a solid tumor.

This chain uses TRBV24-1 with TRBJ2-7; 7 nucleotides align to TRBD1. Germline CDR1 KGHDR, CDR2 SFDVKD. V lost 0 bases to trimming and J lost 0 bases; unmatched junction nucleotides: 7. This CDR3 region has 17 residues. The CDR3 loop is CATSDLIPDRDSYEQYF. Here the CDR3 DNA reads TGTGCCACCAGTGATTTGATCCCCGACAGGGACTCCTACGAGCAGTACTTC.

In this sample, this clonotype turned up a few times. Germline is not matched at one junction end, which may reflect a read error. The chain links TRBV7-2 to TRBJ1-2; 7 bases line up with TRBD1. There are 15 residues in the CDR3. Germline CDR1 and CDR2: SGHTA and FQGNSA. In DNA, the CDR3 is TGCGCCAGCAGCCAAGAACCCCACAGGGGCTATGGCTACACCTTC. It yields the protein CASSQEPHRGYGYTF.

The V call is TRBV6-6, the J call TRBJ1-5; D remains unclear. The V end was cut by 7 bases, the J end by 5 bases, with 15 bases between. CDR3 length equals 14 residues. Germline assignment: CDR1 MNHNY and CDR2 SVGAGI (reference sequence). CDR3 sequence: CASNPPGSDQPQHF. The CDR3 bases are TGTGCCAGCAACCCGCCGGGGAGCGATCAGCCCCAGCATTTT.

This rearrangement joins TRBV5-1 to TRBJ2-1, with a weak D call TRBD1 (5 bases). Germline values: CDR1 SGHRS, CDR2 YFSETQ. Trimming removed 0 bases from V and 9 bases from J, with 13 bases in between. This CDR3 has 14 residues. CDR3 DNA: TGCGCCAGCAGCTTGGGGGCGACAGTTATTGAGCAGTTCTTC. Amino acids: CASSLGATVIEQFF.

This clonotype has just a few counts. The chain joins TRBV12-3 or TRBV12-4 to TRBJ2-7; D call uncertain. V was cut by 3 bases and J by 2 bases, with 11 bases left in between. The length of the CDR3 is 14 residues. The chain's CDR3 is CASSFSDLAYEQYF. Here the CDR3 DNA reads TGTGCCAGCAGTTTTAGTGACCTCGCCTACGAGCAGTACTTC.

This chain joins TRBV10-2 and TRBJ1-2; the D gene is possibly TRBD1 (5 bases). Germline V gives CDR1 WSHSY, CDR2 SAAADI. This CDR3 region has 12 residues. V was clipped by 0 bases and J by 8 bases, with 7 bases between them. This chain's CDR3 is CASSESWDGYTF. As DNA, the CDR3 is TGCGCCAGCAGTGAGTCCTGGGACGGCTACACCTTC.

This clonotype has more than one count but fewer than ten. The chain recombines TRBV24-1 with TRBJ2-2, with D perhaps matching TRBD2 (5 bases). With 6 bases removed from V and 2 bases from J, the gap between germline ends came to 12 bases. This CDR3 region has 15 residues. Looked up from germline, CDR1 is KGHDR and CDR2 is SFDVKD. DNA of the CDR3: TGTGCCACCAGTAGTAGTAGCGTAAACACCGGGGAGCTGTTTTTT. It codes for CATSSSSVNTGELFF.

In the case of this clonotype: A much larger clone is a single base away; this may be a read error. The CDR3 DNA reads TGCAGTGCTAGCCGAATGGACATGAATGAAAAACTGTTTTTT. Its translation is CSASRMDMNEKLFF. V and J are TRBV20-1 and TRBJ1-4; possibly TRBD1 for D (5 bases). The CDR3 is 14 amino acids. V was shortened by 3 bases and J by 5 bases, with 13 bases between the two germline ends. Germline loops: CDR1 DFQATT, CDR2 SNEGSKA (reference sequence).

Relative to its sample, this clonotype is medium-sized. The J gene is TRBJ2-2, the V gene TRBV27, with 11 bases matching TRBD2. The CDR3 is 17 amino acids. V lost 7 bases to trimming and J lost 5 bases; unmatched junction nucleotides: 12. CDR1 and CDR2 (germline): MNHEY, SMNVEV (reference sequence). Here the CDR3 DNA reads TGTGCCAGCATCTCGGCGACTAGCGGGATTTTAACCGGGGAGCTGTTTTTT. It yields the protein CASISATSGILTGELFF.